These 17 T cell receptor beta chains share one sample of origin, sequenced in a study of cytomegalovirus exposure and HLA in healthy donors (TCRdb year 2017). Library preparation was by the immunoSEQ multiplex PCR assay. A mixture of 60 forward primers for TCR Vbeta segments and 13 reverse primers for TCR Jbeta segments was used in the multiplex PCR. Imported from immuneACCESS, the table was reduced by TCRdb to in-frame sequences with V and J called. These copies leave out some clones; in studies compared against another copy, an unresolved V gene accounts for under half, and the cause of the remainder is not known. A total of 35,000 to 45,000 clones appear in this sample, more than 60% of them only once. Approximately 7% of the sample belongs to the ten largest clones. The material sequenced was PBMCs. These TCRs come from a man aged 25 to 40 in good health and CMV-seronegative.

This chain links TRBV28 with TRBJ1-5, with TRBD1 matching over 7 bases. Trimming at V came to 5 bases and at J to 5 bases, leaving 6 bases not matched to a gene. CDR3 length: 14 residues. Per the germline V gene, CDR1 is MDHEN and CDR2 is SYDVKM. The CDR3 reads CASSPGTVHQPQHF. The CDR3 DNA follows: TGTGCCAGCAGTCCCGGGACAGTCCATCAGCCCCAGCATTTT.

J is TRBJ2-7 and V is TRBV25-1; 7 nucleotides agree with TRBD1. The CDR3 is 15 residues long. The V and J ends lost 3 bases and 2 bases, in that order; junction bases with no gene match: 7. Germline V gene sequence: CDR1 MGHDK, CDR2 SYGVNS. CDR3 DNA sequence: TGTGCCAGCAGTGATGGAAACAGGGGAACCTACGAGCAGTACTTC. This sequence encodes CASSDGNRGTYEQYF.

The J gene is TRBJ1-5, the V gene TRBV6-5; 8 bases align to TRBD1. Germline V gene data show CDR1 as MNHEY and CDR2 as SVGAGI. The CDR3 extends over 15 amino acids. V lost 6 bases to trimming and J lost 2 bases; unmatched junction nucleotides: 6. The CDR3 region has the DNA TGTGCCAGCAGGAAGGACAGGGCTCGCAATCAGCCCCAGCATTTT. Translated: CASRKDRARNQPQHF.

In this sample, this clone turned up a few times. This chain connects TRBV6-5 to TRBJ1-1; D is undetermined. V lost 4 bases and J 8 bases, leaving 8 bases between the germline ends. Germline loops: CDR1 MNHEY, CDR2 SVGAGI. The CDR3 totals 11 residues. CDR3 nucleotides: TGTGCCAGCAGTTCCCAGTACGAAGCTTTCTTT. This encodes CASSSQYEAFF.

The V and J genes are TRBV19 and TRBJ1-2, with no clear D. Germline lookup yields CDR1 LNHDA and CDR2 SQIVND (reference sequence). Trimming left V 9 bases short and J 0 bases short, with 11 bases between. This CDR3 is 13 amino acids long. The CDR3 bases are TGTGCCAGCCTCTCGAGTACTAACTATGGCTACACCTTC. This sequence encodes CASLSSTNYGYTF.

The rearrangement links TRBV13 to TRBJ2-7; TRBD1 matches 7 bases. The CDR3 covers 14 residues. Germline assignment: CDR1 PRHDT and CDR2 FYEKMQ (reference sequence). Trimming took 5 bases from V and 2 from J; bases not matched to a gene: 6. The CDR3 sequence is CASSPDRAPYEQYF. CDR3 nucleotides: TGTGCCAGCAGCCCAGACAGGGCACCCTACGAGCAGTACTTC.

This chain connects TRBV5-6 to TRBJ1-1, with a tentative D call TRBD1 (5 bases). Trimming removed 3 bases from V and 5 bases from J, with 8 bases in between. CDR1 and CDR2 from the germline V gene are SGHDT and YYEEEE. The CDR3 is 12 amino acids. The CDR3 DNA follows: TGTGCCAGCAGCTGGGGCTGGACTGAAGCTTTCTTT. It translates to CASSWGWTEAFF. The complete variable domain, with remaining parts taken from reference TRBV5-6 and TRBJ1-1, reads DAGVTQSPTHLIKTRGQQVTLRCSPKSGHDTVSWYQQALGQGPQFIFQYYEEEERQRGNFPDRFSGHQFPNYSSELNVNALLLGDSALYLCASSWGWTEAFFGQGTRLTVV.

The CDR3 coding sequence is TGTGCCAGCAGTCTCCTTGAAGCTTTCTTT. This translates into CASSLLEAFF. The V call is TRBV2, the J call TRBJ1-1, with D hard to call. The CDR3 is 10 amino acids. Trimming took off 5 bases at V and 7 bases at J, with 5 bases between the two ends. The germline CDR1 and CDR2 sequences are SNHLY and FYNNEI.

This clone was counted only a few times. The chain has TRBV6-5 and TRBJ2-5; no firm D call. This CDR3 is built from 12 residues. Germline V lookup: CDR1 MNHEY, CDR2 SVGAGI. V gave up 4 bases and J gave up 5 bases, with 8 bases separating them. The chain's CDR3 is CASSLSRETQYF. Here the CDR3 DNA reads TGTGCCAGCAGTTTATCTCGGGAGACCCAGTACTTC.

V is TRBV4-1 and J is TRBJ1-1; D is perhaps TRBD1 (6 bases). Trimming pared 0 bases from V and 11 bases from J, leaving 13 bases between. Germline V gene sequence: CDR1 MGHRA, CDR2 YSYEKL. The CDR3 has 13 amino acids. The CDR3: CASSQDRGGRAFF. In DNA, the CDR3 is TGCGCCAGCAGCCAAGATCGTGGGGGCCGCGCTTTCTTT.

The chain combines TRBV10-3 with TRBJ2-5, with 8 bases aligning to TRBD2. Germline V gene sequence: CDR1 ENHRY, CDR2 SYGVKD. The CDR3 loop spans 15 amino acids. Losses at the gene ends were 7 bases for V and 4 bases for J; bases not matched to a gene: 11. The CDR3 sequence is CAINEAGDLGETQYF. CDR3 DNA sequence: TGTGCCATCAACGAAGCGGGAGACCTGGGAGAGACCCAGTACTTC.

The chain has TRBV7-2 and TRBJ2-7; D might be TRBD1 (5 bases). The CDR3 runs 13 residues. Germline CDR1 reads SGHTA; CDR2 reads FQGNSA. V was cut by 1 base and J by 3 bases, with 7 bases left in between. The DNA for the CDR3 is TGTGCCAGCAGCTTAGGCAGGGTCTACGAGCAGTACTTC. Its protein is CASSLGRVYEQYF.

This clone was observed a handful of times. The chain employs TRBV10-1 and TRBJ2-1, with 13 bases identical to TRBD2. The CDR3 is 15 amino acids. CDR1 and CDR2 (germline): WNHNN, SYGVQD (reference sequence). J gave up 9 bases and V 2 bases, and 4 bases lay outside the gene matches. In DNA, the CDR3 is TGCGCCAGCAGTGAGGGACTAGCGGGAGTGGCTGAGCAGTTCTTC. Its protein is CASSEGLAGVAEQFF.

The sample holds one count of this clone. The chain carries TRBV6-5 and TRBJ1-2; D possibly corresponds to TRBD1 (6 bases). V shed 6 bases and J shed 4 bases, with 12 bases lying between them. The CDR3 runs to 13 residues. CDR1 and CDR2 from the germline V gene are MNHEY and SVGAGI. The CDR3 DNA reads TGTGCCAGCAGCCAGGACAGTCTCTATGGCTACACCTTC. This encodes CASSQDSLYGYTF.

The chain uses TRBV18 and TRBJ1-1; TRBD1 agrees at 9 bases. The CDR3 spans 15 residues. V was clipped by 5 bases and J by 2 bases; unmatched bases: 6. From germline, CDR1 is KGHSH and CDR2 LQKENI. As DNA, the CDR3 is TGTGCCAGCTCAGGCAGACAGGGGGGTAACACTGAAGCTTTCTTT. Translated: CASSGRQGGNTEAFF.

This clone was detected only a few times. The V and J genes are TRBV12-1 and TRBJ1-4. TRBV12-1 is a documented pseudogene. The CDR3 spans 18 residues. The CDR3 sequence is CASSSPRAAGGTNEKPFF. The CDR3 region has the DNA TGTGCCAGCAGCTCCCCCCGCGCAGCGGGTGGTACTAATGAAAAACCGTTTTTT.

The table lists this clone with a few counts. The CDR3 nucleotides are TGTGCCAGCAGCCAAGAGCCCAGGGTGACCCAGTACTTC. Translated, it gives CASSQEPRVTQYF. The V and J genes are TRBV4-2 and TRBJ2-5, with a tentative D call TRBD1 (5 bases). Germline values: CDR1 LGHNA, CDR2 YNFKEQ. The CDR3 length is 13 residues. Trimming left V 0 bases short and J 7 bases short, with 9 bases between.